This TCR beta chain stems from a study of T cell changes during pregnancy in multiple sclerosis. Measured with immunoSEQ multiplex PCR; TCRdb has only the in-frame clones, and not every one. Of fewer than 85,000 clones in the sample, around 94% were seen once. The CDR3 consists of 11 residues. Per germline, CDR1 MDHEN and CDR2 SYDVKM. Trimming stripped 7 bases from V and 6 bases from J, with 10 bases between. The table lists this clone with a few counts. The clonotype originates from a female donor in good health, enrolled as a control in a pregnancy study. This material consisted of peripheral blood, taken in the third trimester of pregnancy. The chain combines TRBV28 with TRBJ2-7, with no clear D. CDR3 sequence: CASNTPPEQYF. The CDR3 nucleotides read TGTGCCAGCAATACTCCGCCCGAGCAGTACTTC. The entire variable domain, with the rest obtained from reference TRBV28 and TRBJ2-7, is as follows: DVKVTQSSRYLVKRTGEKVFLECVQDMDHENMFWYRQDPGLGLRLIYFSYDVKMKEKGDIPEGYSVSREKKERFSLILESASTNQTSMYLCASNTPPEQYFGPGTRLTVT.